A single sample is the source of the 19 T cell receptor beta chains below, sequenced in a study of blood T cell repertoires in COVID-19. Only in-frame clones appear in the TCRdb table, and some are missing; sequencing was by immunoSEQ multiplex PCR. The sample carries about 280,000 clones, roughly 86% recorded once. The source material was peripheral blood. The receptors shown here come from a man in his forties with active or convalescent COVID-19.

The chain couples TRBV4-1 to TRBJ2-2; D perhaps matches TRBD1 (6 bases). Trimming shortened V by 4 bases and J by 4 bases, and 16 bases separated the two germline ends. CDR1 is MGHRA, CDR2 YSYEKL, per germline. This CDR3 has 16 amino acids. The CDR3 spells CASSPPGGQITGELFF. CDR3 nucleotides: TGCGCCAGCAGCCCGCCGGGTGGACAGATCACCGGGGAGCTGTTTTTT.

The chain links TRBV28 to TRBJ2-7; perhaps TRBD2 as D (5 bases). The germline gives CDR1 MDHEN, CDR2 SYDVKM. V was pared by 5 bases and J by 3 bases, with 17 bases between. The length of the CDR3 is 15 residues. The CDR3 reads CASSLPRGNYYEQYF. CDR3 DNA sequence: TGTGCCAGCAGTCTCCCTCGGGGAAACTACTACGAGCAGTACTTC.

This chain uses TRBV5-1 with TRBJ2-6; a weak D match, TRBD2 (7 bases). This CDR3 region has 17 residues. Germline V gene data show CDR1 as SGHRS and CDR2 as YFSETQ. V lost 4 bases and J 1 base, leaving 15 bases between the germline ends. CDR3 bases: TGCGCCAGCAGCCCGAAAGGGGGGGAGTCTGGGGCCAACGTCCTGACTTTC. Translated: CASSPKGGESGANVLTF.

This sequence joins TRBV7-3 and TRBJ1-1; D is unclear. Germline assignment: CDR1 SGHTA and CDR2 FQGTGA. The CDR3 runs 13 residues. V was shortened by 5 bases and J by 1 base, with 8 bases between the two germline ends. CDR3 region: CASSEQPNTEAFF. As DNA, the CDR3 is TGTGCCAGCAGCGAACAACCGAACACTGAAGCTTTCTTT.

This clone was seen just once. The chain combines TRBV7-9 with TRBJ2-5, with 9 bases lining up with TRBD1. The germline V gene has CDR1 SEHNR and CDR2 FQNEAQ (reference sequence). This CDR3 region has 15 residues. Trimming took 3 bases from V and 4 from J; bases not matched to a gene: 6. This CDR3 is CASSLGTGRLETQYF. DNA of the CDR3: TGTGCCAGCAGCTTGGGGACAGGGAGATTAGAGACCCAGTACTTC. Using reference TRBV7-9 and TRBJ2-5 for the parts outside the CDR3, the full variable domain is DTGVSQNPRHKITKRGQNVTFRCDPISEHNRLYWYRQTLGQGPEFLTYFQNEAQLEKSRLLSDRFSAERPKGSFSTLEIQRTEQGDSAMYLCASSLGTGRLETQYFGPGTRLLVL.

CDR3 nucleotides: TGTGCCTGGAGTGCCTCCCGAGCTAGCGGGGTAGGCAATGAGCAGTTCTTC. This codes for CAWSASRASGVGNEQFF. This chain joins TRBV30 and TRBJ2-1, with TRBD2 matching 9 bases. The CDR3 covers 17 residues. Germline CDR1 reads GTSNPN; CDR2 reads SVGIG (reference sequence). V lost 1 base, J lost 6 bases, and 13 bases stayed unmatched.

The chain carries TRBV29-1 and TRBJ1-3; TRBD1 matches at 7 bases. V lost 4 bases and J lost 2; bases outside the gene matches: 5. The CDR3 covers 14 residues. CDR1 is SQVTM and CDR2 is ANQGSEA in the germline V gene. CDR3 DNA sequence: TGCAGCGTTGCGGAGGGGGCGACTGGAAACACCATATATTTT. As protein: CSVAEGATGNTIYF.

This sequence joins TRBV5-1 and TRBJ1-1, with D uncertain. The V end was cut by 1 base, the J end by 0 bases, with 7 bases between. Per the germline V gene, CDR1 is SGHRS and CDR2 is YFSETQ. CDR3 size: 14 residues. The CDR3 DNA reads TGCGCCAGCAGCTTGACAGTTCTGAACACTGAAGCTTTCTTT. Protein sequence: CASSLTVLNTEAFF.

This chain joins TRBV2 and TRBJ2-7; D possibly corresponds to TRBD1 (5 bases). In germline, CDR1 is SNHLY, CDR2 FYNNEI. The CDR3 contains 13 residues. Trimming cost V 4 bases and J 1 base, with 8 bases left between them. CDR3 nucleotides: TGTGCCAGCAGTGGACAGATTTCCTACGAGCAGTACTTC. Its protein product is CASSGQISYEQYF.

The chain joins TRBV20-1 to TRBJ2-3; 12 bases fit TRBD2. V lost 3 bases to trimming and J lost 2 bases; unmatched junction nucleotides: 3. The CDR3 extends over 15 amino acids. Germline assignment: CDR1 DFQATT and CDR2 SNEGSKA (reference sequence). The CDR3 nucleotides read TGCAGTGCTAGTGCTAGCGGGGGGGCCACAGATACGCAGTATTTT. This sequence encodes CSASASGGATDTQYF.

This chain joins TRBV3-1 (or the pseudogene TRBV3-2) and TRBJ2-1; D possibly corresponds to TRBD1 (6 bases). V shed 4 bases and J shed 0 bases, with 16 bases lying between them. Germline CDR1 is LGHDT and CDR2 is YNNKEL (reference sequence). This CDR3 is built from 17 residues. CDR3 protein: CASSLSRGLSSYNEQFF. DNA of the CDR3: TGTGCCAGCAGCCTCAGCAGGGGTCTTAGCTCCTACAATGAGCAGTTCTTC.

The chain joins TRBV3-1 (or the pseudogene TRBV3-2) to TRBJ1-5, with 10 bases lining up with TRBD1. Germline V gene sequence: CDR1 LGHDT, CDR2 YNNKEL (reference sequence). This CDR3 is 15 amino acids long. J lost 2 bases, V lost 3 bases, and 1 base had no gene match. CDR3 residues: CASSHGTGGNQPQHF. CDR3 nucleotides: TGTGCCAGCAGCCACGGGACAGGGGGCAATCAGCCCCAGCATTTT.

The chain uses TRBV6-5 and TRBJ1-2; TRBD1 matches 9 bases. CDR3 length: 12 amino acids. Germline values: CDR1 MNHEY, CDR2 SVGAGI. V shed 10 bases, J shed 8 bases, and the junction held 8 bases outside the gene matches. In DNA, the CDR3 is TGTGCCATACCACGGGACAGGGCAGGCTACACCTTC. Translated, it gives CAIPRDRAGYTF.

The chain recombines TRBV19 with TRBJ1-4, with 7 positions matching TRBD1. Germline CDR1 is LNHDA and CDR2 is SQIVND (reference sequence). Losses at the gene ends were 6 bases for V and 7 bases for J; bases not matched to a gene: 14. This CDR3 spans 16 amino acids. CDR3 loop: CASSHPSGGTGEKLFF. For the CDR3, the DNA is TGTGCCAGTAGCCACCCCTCAGGGGGTACCGGTGAAAAACTGTTTTTT.

This clone has only one observation. This chain links TRBV9 with TRBJ1-4; D perhaps matches TRBD1 (5 bases). Germline V gene lookup returns CDR1 SGDLS and CDR2 YYNGEE. CDR3 size: 13 residues. Trimming stripped 3 bases from V and 8 bases from J, with 11 bases between. Here the CDR3 DNA reads TGTGCCAGCAGCGATGGCAGGGTGGAAAAACTGTTTTTT. Residues: CASSDGRVEKLFF.

The V and J genes are TRBV5-5 and TRBJ1-1, with D maybe TRBD1 (5 bases). CDR3 length equals 13 residues. V lost 4 bases and J 3 bases, leaving 10 bases between the germline ends. Germline V gives CDR1 SGHKS, CDR2 YYEKEE (reference sequence). The CDR3 sequence: CASSPEGDTEAFF. Written as DNA, the CDR3 is TGTGCCAGCAGCCCCGAAGGGGACACTGAAGCTTTCTTT.

This clone was detected only once. CDR3 in DNA: TGTGCCAGCAAGGCGGGCCAGCGGGGCCCAGATACGCAGTATTTT. This sequence encodes CASKAGQRGPDTQYF. The V call is TRBV21-1, the J call TRBJ2-3; TRBD2, the table's D call, was not compared with the DNA. TRBV21-1 is an annotated pseudogene. The CDR3 contains 15 residues.

V is TRBV5-5 and J is TRBJ1-1, with unresolved D. Trimming took 0 bases from V and 7 from J, leaving 13 bases between them. Germline CDR1 is SGHKS and CDR2 is YYEKEE (reference sequence). This CDR3 spans 14 amino acids. The CDR3 DNA reads as TGTGCCAGCAGCTTGGAAGGAGGAGGCCTTGAAGCTTTCTTT. It codes for CASSLEGGGLEAFF. The variable domain in full, with the rest retrieved from reference TRBV5-5 and TRBJ1-1, is DAGVTQSPTHLIKTRGQQVTLRCSPISGHKSVSWYQQVLGQGPQFIFQYYEKEERGRGNFPDRFSARQFPNYSSELNVNALLLGDSALYLCASSLEGGGLEAFFGQGTRLTVV.

This clone was observed a few times. This chain uses TRBV28 with TRBJ1-2; D remains unclear. The CDR3 consists of 11 residues. CDR1 and CDR2 from the germline V gene are MDHEN and SYDVKM. V dropped 4 bases and J dropped 7 bases, with 7 bases sitting between them. The CDR3 region is CASSSPIGYTF. The CDR3 bases are TGTGCCAGCAGTTCCCCCATTGGCTACACCTTC.